Below, 12 T cell receptor beta chains from the same sample are listed, as sequenced in a study of cytomegalovirus exposure and HLA in healthy donors. In the PCR, 60 Vbeta and 13 Jbeta primers were used. Profiled with immunoSEQ multiplex PCR; TCRdb holds only in-frame clones, not every one. The sample yields some 140,000 clones, 70% to 80% seen once. Sequencing was done on a sample of PBMCs. All receptors derive from a man aged 25 to 45 in good health and CMV-seronegative.

This chain uses TRBV7-2 with TRBJ2-5, with 7 nucleotides matching TRBD1. The J call may not be correct, given that the DNA end is closer to TRBJ2-7. The CDR3 length is 15 residues. Per the germline V gene, CDR1 is SGHTA and CDR2 is FQGNSA. CDR3 DNA: TGTGCCAGCAGCCCCGGGACAGCCTTTCACTACGAGCAGTACTTC. As protein: CASSPGTAFHYEQYF.

The V gene is TRBV5-4, the J gene TRBJ2-2; TRBD2 matches 7 bases. The J segment lost 5 bases and the V segment lost 2 bases, leaving 6 bases of the junction unmatched. Germline values: CDR1 SGHNT, CDR2 YYREEE (reference sequence). The CDR3 extends over 15 amino acids. This chain's CDR3 is CASSFGFGGTGELFF. In nucleotides, the CDR3 is TGTGCCAGCAGCTTCGGGTTCGGGGGGACCGGGGAGCTGTTTTTT. Variable domain in full (rest from reference TRBV5-4 and TRBJ2-2): ETGVTQSPTHLIKTRGQQVTLRCSSQSGHNTVSWYQQALGQGPQFIFQYYREEENGRGNFPPRFSGLQFPNYSSELNVNALELDDSALYLCASSFGFGGTGELFFGEGSRLTVL.

This chain joins TRBV7-6 and TRBJ2-1, with TRBD2 identical over 12 bases. CDR3 length equals 15 residues. The V gene end was trimmed by 7 bases and the J gene end by 7 bases; junction bases not matched to a gene: 8. CDR1 and CDR2 (germline): SGHVS, FNYEAQ. The CDR3 region has the DNA TGTGCCAGCATTCCTAGCGGGGGGGCGGGGAATGAGCAGTTCTTC. As protein: CASIPSGGAGNEQFF. Full variable domain (rest looked up from reference TRBV7-6 and TRBJ2-1): GAGVSQSPRYKVTKRGQDVALRCDPISGHVSLYWYRQALGQGPEFLTYFNYEAQQDKSGLPNDRFSAERPEGSISTLTIQRTEQRDSAMYRCASIPSGGAGNEQFFGPGTRLTVL.

The chain employs TRBV6-6 and TRBJ2-7; a weak D match, TRBD2 (7 bases). V lost 5 bases and J 6 bases, leaving 14 bases between the germline ends. Germline assignment: CDR1 MNHNY and CDR2 SVGAGI (reference sequence). The CDR3 covers 13 residues. CDR3 bases: TGTGCCAGCAGTACTGGGGGGGCCGCCGAGCAGTACTTC. This encodes CASSTGGAAEQYF.

This clone was observed a handful of times. This rearrangement joins TRBV7-2 to TRBJ1-5; weak D call: TRBD1 (6 bases). The CDR3 loop spans 15 amino acids. The germline V gene has CDR1 SGHTA and CDR2 FQGNSA. Trimming stripped 5 bases from V and 0 bases from J, with 11 bases between. The CDR3 sequence is CASSPGQYSNQPQHF. In DNA, the CDR3 is TGTGCCAGCAGCCCGGGACAATATAGCAATCAGCCCCAGCATTTT.

J is TRBJ1-4 and V is TRBV28; the D is unclear. The V end was cut by 5 bases, the J end by 7 bases, with 14 bases between. Germline values: CDR1 MDHEN, CDR2 SYDVKM. The CDR3 spans 14 residues. CDR3 residues: CASSPDTDREKLFF. CDR3 bases: TGTGCCAGCAGTCCAGACACGGATCGTGAAAAACTGTTTTTT.

The rearrangement joins TRBV28 to TRBJ2-4; TRBD1 matches 10 bases. The V and J ends lost 0 bases and 7 bases, in that order; junction bases with no gene match: 6. CDR3 length: 16 residues. The germline V gene encodes CDR1 MDHEN and CDR2 SYDVKM. CDR3 nucleotide sequence: TGTGCCAGCAGTTTATGGATCCCGGGACAGGGGAACATTCAGTACTTC. It specifies CASSLWIPGQGNIQYF.

The chain is built from TRBV7-9 and TRBJ2-5; D possibly corresponds to TRBD1 (5 bases). Trimming shortened V by 1 base and J by 5 bases, and 5 bases separated the two germline ends. The CDR3 spans 12 residues. From germline, CDR1 is SEHNR and CDR2 FQNEAQ (reference sequence). The CDR3 here is CASSLGQETQYF. Here the CDR3 DNA reads TGTGCCAGCAGCTTAGGACAGGAGACCCAGTACTTC.

This clone was seen a single time. The chain recombines TRBV28 with TRBJ1-1; D is perhaps TRBD1 (5 bases). The CDR3 totals 16 residues. The germline V gene encodes CDR1 MDHEN and CDR2 SYDVKM. V lost 3 bases to trimming and J lost 0 bases, with 14 bases between them. The CDR3 here is CASSFSGGEMNTEAFF. The CDR3 nucleotides read TGTGCCAGCAGTTTCTCCGGGGGAGAGATGAACACTGAAGCTTTCTTT.

The chain carries TRBV27 and TRBJ1-5, with 7 nucleotides matching TRBD1. J lost 9 bases, V lost 5 bases, and 7 bases had no gene match. Germline V gives CDR1 MNHEY, CDR2 SMNVEV (reference sequence). There are 13 residues in the CDR3. CDR3 nucleotides: TGTGCCAGCAGTCCGGACAGGCGGAGGCCCCAGCATTTT. Protein product: CASSPDRRRPQHF.

V is TRBV4-2 and J is TRBJ2-4, with D possibly TRBD2 on 6 matching bases. The CDR3 sequence is 16 residues long. V lost 6 bases and J lost 0, with 15 bases in between. Germline CDR1 reads LGHNA; CDR2 reads YNFKEQ. CDR3 DNA sequence: TGTGCCAGCAGGGCCTTGGGGGGTCAAGCCAAAAACATTCAGTACTTC. Translating it yields CASRALGGQAKNIQYF.

J is TRBJ2-3 and V is TRBV7-2; 12 bases match TRBD2. Germline loops: CDR1 SGHTA, CDR2 FQGNSA. The length of the CDR3 is 17 residues. V lost 1 base to trimming and J lost 4 bases; unmatched junction nucleotides: 6. The CDR3 loop is CASSLGLAGARADTQYF. The CDR3 DNA follows: TGTGCCAGCAGCTTAGGACTAGCGGGGGCAAGGGCAGATACGCAGTATTTT.